This note documents a single T cell receptor (beta chain) sequence. This clonotype has at least ten counts. Its specific antigen is unknown. The sample holds no much larger clone one base away, and base qualities are not on file. The V end gives up 6 bases and the J end 0 bases, leaving 10 bases in the junction not matched to a gene. There are 17 amino acids in the CDR3, from cysteine to phenylalanine inclusive. Kept here is only the CDR3 DNA, which spans 51 bases and is read in frame from base 1. The data belong to a study of T-cell reconstitution after alpha-beta-depleted transplantation in children (dated by TCRdb to the mid-2010s). Some background on the complete study: Using TCR repertoire profiling, the study followed T-cell immune reconstitution in a quantitative way in children after TCRalphabeta/CD19-depleted allogeneic hematopoietic cell transplantation.

Libraries came from PCR. Data came from an Illumina HiSeq 2500. TCR libraries were prepared with molecular barcoding, using unique molecular identifiers to normalize TCRbeta repertoire quantification. The public reads were reanalyzed by TCRdb: fastp trimming at Q25, MiXCR alignment, in-frame beta chains only. Merged by CDR3 protein, the rows form single entries marked with the most common genes and DNA. The sample table shows about 270,000 distinct CDR3 sequences, and 9.9% are seen once. In total, the top ten clones hold 10% of the sample. This receptor was obtained from a human donor who donated a stem cell graft to a child with SCID. Sequencing used PBMCs from the stem cell graft donor, obtained from the stem cell graft. In this chain, TRBV12-3 or TRBV12-4 is recombined with TRBJ1-5, with TRBD1 matching 8 junction bases. The bases read TGTGCCAGCAGCGGGGGGCGGACAGGGTATAGCAATCAGCCCCAGCATTTT. It specifies CASSGGRTGYSNQPQHF.